The clone carrying this T cell receptor beta chain was seen only a few times. Its cognate antigen is unknown. The CDR3 spans 13 residues. Germline CDR1 reads KGHSH; CDR2 reads LQKENI. Trimming shortened V by 5 bases and J by 2 bases, and 10 bases separated the two germline ends. Preparation of the TCRbeta library was carried out with unique molecular identifiers. From the PCR reads, TCRdb called clonotypes with MiXCR, one entry per CDR3 protein. The sample includes approximately 490,000 distinct CDR3 sequences, 10% seen only once; the top ten take just over 2%. The data are from a study of T-cell reconstitution after alpha-beta-depleted transplantation in children. Study conclusions and caveats: At the one-year point after transplant, T-cell counts and TCRbeta diversity were found to come mostly from T cells that had been newly produced. For some patients, TCRbeta diversity was high at day 60 because of recipient T cells and thymic progenitors that survived.

The material was PBMCs, obtained before TCRalphabeta/CD19-depleted stem cell transplant. The sequence came from a child aged 2-15 years with inherited bone marrow failure, due to receive a stem cell transplant. The chain links TRBV18 to TRBJ2-7; D is perhaps TRBD1 (5 bases). The CDR3 nucleotides are TGTGCCAGCTCATCAATGACAGCCTACGAGCAGTACTTC. It encodes CASSSMTAYEQYF.